Presented here are 19 T cell receptor beta chains from one specimen sequenced in a study of blood T cell repertoires in COVID-19 (dated by TCRdb to the early 2020s). The library was generated by the immunoSEQ multiplex PCR assay. Sourced from immuneACCESS, this table was stored by TCRdb with only in-frame sequences that have V and J called. A share of the clones is absent; for the studies checked, an unresolved V gene accounts for under half, and the remainder has no known explanation. This sample holds 30,000 to 40,000 clones; approximately 90% were observed only once. About 31% of the sample is taken by the ten largest. Specimen: peripheral blood. The receptors stem from a man between 65 and 80 years old with active COVID-19.

The rearrangement uses TRBV7-9 and TRBJ2-1; perhaps TRBD2 as D (6 bases). The germline V gene has CDR1 SEHNR and CDR2 FQNEAQ (reference sequence). Trimming cost V 3 bases and J 5 bases, with 11 bases left between them. This CDR3 is 14 amino acids long. The CDR3 DNA follows: TGTGCCAGCAGCTTGTGGGAGGAGGACAATGAGCAGTTCTTC. Encoded protein: CASSLWEEDNEQFF.

The chain couples TRBV30 to TRBJ2-3; D might be TRBD2 (5 bases). The CDR3 loop spans 10 amino acids. Germline V gene lookup returns CDR1 GTSNPN and CDR2 SVGIG (reference sequence). V was trimmed by 5 bases and J by 5 bases, leaving 5 bases between them. CDR3 nucleotide sequence: TGTGCCTGGGGACTAGATACGCAGTATTTT. Translating gives CAWGLDTQYF.

Concerning this clone itself: The same CDR3 can be traced to other DNA sequences in this sample. The rearrangement joins TRBV7-9 to TRBJ2-1; D gene unclear. The germline CDR1 and CDR2 sequences are SEHNR and FQNEAQ (reference sequence). V gave up 2 bases and J gave up 8 bases, with 7 bases separating them. The CDR3 totals 12 residues. CDR3 DNA sequence: TGTGCCAGCAGCTTAACTCGCGATGAGCAGTTCTTC. This codes for CASSLTRDEQFF.

The chain employs TRBV28 and TRBJ2-7; D remains unclear. V lost 1 base and J lost 3, with 10 bases in between. CDR1 MDHEN and CDR2 SYDVKM come from the germline V gene. CDR3 length equals 14 residues. CDR3: CASSLSAVFYEQYF. In nucleotides, the CDR3 is TGTGCCAGCAGTTTATCTGCAGTATTCTACGAGCAGTACTTC.

This clone was observed a few times. The chain carries TRBV27 and TRBJ2-1, with 15 bases fitting TRBD2. The CDR3 has 15 amino acids. Trimming at V came to 6 bases and at J to 8 bases, leaving 5 bases not matched to a gene. Germline CDR1 and CDR2: MNHEY and SMNVEV (reference sequence). CDR3 protein: CASRAGLAGGHEQFF. The CDR3 DNA reads TGTGCCAGCAGGGCGGGACTAGCGGGGGGCCATGAGCAGTTCTTC.

The chain has TRBV5-4 and TRBJ2-1, with 9 bases fitting TRBD2. J was trimmed by 7 bases and V by 4 bases; bases with no gene match: 12. The CDR3 spans 16 residues. Germline values: CDR1 SGHNT, CDR2 YYREEE (reference sequence). The CDR3 DNA is TGTGCCAGCAGCCCGTCGGGCGGGAGGGCCGAGAATGAGCAGTTCTTC. Protein: CASSPSGGRAENEQFF.

As DNA, the CDR3 is TGTGCCAGCGGGGGCCGGCGCACAGATACGCAGTATTTT. Encoded protein: CASGGRRTDTQYF. The chain combines TRBV9 with TRBJ2-3; possibly TRBD1 for D (6 bases). V was cut by 7 bases and J by 1 base, with 10 bases left in between. Germline lookup yields CDR1 SGDLS and CDR2 YYNGEE. The length of the CDR3 is 13 residues.

The chain carries TRBV5-1 and TRBJ1-2; 8 bases are shared with TRBD1. Looked up from germline, CDR1 is SGHRS and CDR2 is YFSETQ. This CDR3 comprises 14 residues. The V gene end was trimmed by 2 bases and the J gene end by 4 bases; junction bases not matched to a gene: 4. Here the CDR3 reads CASSFAGTGYGYTF. The CDR3, as DNA: TGCGCCAGCAGCTTTGCCGGGACAGGCTATGGCTACACCTTC.

The chain links TRBV5-4 to TRBJ2-5; D is uncertain. The V and J ends lost 0 bases and 1 base respectively, with 7 bases between them. Per the germline V gene, CDR1 is SGHNT and CDR2 is YYREEE (reference sequence). The CDR3 has 14 amino acids. CDR3 coding DNA: TGTGCCAGCAGCTTGGAAGTGCGCCAAGAGACCCAGTACTTC. Its translation is CASSLEVRQETQYF.

J is TRBJ1-4 and V is TRBV19; the D is unclear. Trimming removed 2 bases at V and 2 bases at J, with 12 bases between. Germline V gene lookup returns CDR1 LNHDA and CDR2 SQIVND (reference sequence). The CDR3 sequence is 16 residues long. The CDR3 protein is CASSIRRASTNEKLFF. CDR3 bases: TGTGCCAGTAGTATAAGGAGGGCTTCGACTAATGAAAAACTGTTTTTT.

The rearrangement links TRBV7-2 to TRBJ2-1, with 8 bases aligning to TRBD2. The CDR3 covers 17 residues. V was pared by 5 bases and J by 5 bases, with 14 bases of the junction left unmatched. Germline values: CDR1 SGHTA, CDR2 FQGNSA. The CDR3 region has the DNA TGTGCCAGCAGCCTTAGCCGAAGCGGGAGCTGGAACAATGAGCAGTTCTTC. Translation gives CASSLSRSGSWNNEQFF. The full variable domain, rest sourced from reference TRBV7-2 and TRBJ2-1, is GAGVSQSPSNKVTEKGKDVELRCDPISGHTALYWYRQSLGQGLEFLIYFQGNSAPDKSGLPSDRFSAERTGGSVSTLTIQRTQQEDSAVYLCASSLSRSGSWNNEQFFGPGTRLTVL.

V and J are TRBV5-1 and TRBJ2-1; D perhaps matches TRBD2 (5 bases). V lost 0 bases and J lost 3, with 10 bases in between. Germline CDR1 and CDR2: SGHRS and YFSETQ. The CDR3 loop spans 15 amino acids. The CDR3 region is CASSLVGISYNEQFF. The CDR3 coding sequence is TGCGCCAGCAGCTTGGTCGGGATAAGCTACAATGAGCAGTTCTTC. The whole variable domain, filled in from reference TRBV5-1 and TRBJ2-1, reads KAGVTQTPRYLIKTRGQQVTLSCSPISGHRSVSWYQQTPGQGLQFLFEYFSETQRNKGNFPGRFSGRQFSNSRSEMNVSTLELGDSALYLCASSLVGISYNEQFFGPGTRLTVL.

The V gene is TRBV11-1, the J gene TRBJ2-1, with D possibly being TRBD1 (5 bases). The CDR3 covers 15 residues. The germline V gene encodes CDR1 SGHAT and CDR2 FQDESV (reference sequence). V was cut by 1 base and J by 2 bases, with 9 bases left in between. The CDR3 is CASSLVGATYNEQFF. The CDR3 DNA reads TGTGCCAGCAGCTTAGTAGGGGCGACCTACAATGAGCAGTTCTTC. Together with reference TRBV11-1 and TRBJ2-1, the CDR3 gives the full variable domain: EAEVAQSPRYKITEKSQAVAFWCDPISGHATLYWYRQILGQGPELLVQFQDESVVDDSQLPKDRFSAERLKGVDSTLKIQPAELGDSAMYLCASSLVGATYNEQFFGPGTRLTVL.

The chain couples TRBV7-2 to TRBJ2-4; 7 positions agree with TRBD2. Germline V gives CDR1 SGHTA, CDR2 FQGNSA. V was pared by 3 bases and J by 5 bases, with 1 base of the junction left unmatched. The CDR3 spans 13 residues. CDR3 loop: CASSLGGENIQYF. The CDR3 region has the DNA TGTGCCAGCAGCTTGGGGGGGGAAAACATTCAGTACTTC.

The CDR3 loop is CASISGAGNTIYF. DNA for the CDR3: TGTGCCAGCATCTCAGGGGCTGGAAACACCATATATTTT. The chain carries TRBV7-2 and TRBJ1-3; D might be TRBD1 (6 bases). CDR1 and CDR2 (germline): SGHTA, FQGNSA. V lost 7 bases and J lost 2, with 9 bases in between. This CDR3 has 13 amino acids.

This clone appeared a single time. The chain has TRBV9 and TRBJ1-3; D ambiguous. The germline V and J ends were trimmed by 0 bases and 2 bases, with 9 bases remaining between them. CDR3 size: 15 residues. Germline V gene lookup returns CDR1 SGDLS and CDR2 YYNGEE. The CDR3 DNA is TGTGCCAGCAGCGTAGACAGCCTCACTGGAAACACCATATATTTT. Its protein product is CASSVDSLTGNTIYF.

This clone has a single count. The CDR3 DNA is TGCGCCAGCAGCCTGACTAGCGGGGGGCCCTCTGCAGATACGCAGTATTTT. Its protein product is CASSLTSGGPSADTQYF. The chain couples TRBV5-1 to TRBJ2-3; TRBD2 matches 13 bases. The CDR3 loop spans 17 amino acids. Trimming cost V 4 bases and J 4 bases; bases outside gene matches: 9. Germline V gene sequence: CDR1 SGHRS, CDR2 YFSETQ.

The chain employs TRBV19 and TRBJ2-1, with 8 positions matching TRBD2. The CDR3 loop spans 14 amino acids. The junction had 4 bases not matched to a gene; V was cut back by 5 bases and J by 4 bases. CDR1 is LNHDA and CDR2 is SQIVND in the germline V gene (reference sequence). CDR3 DNA: TGTGCCAGTAGTTCGGGGGGGCCATACAATGAGCAGTTCTTC. It translates to CASSSGGPYNEQFF. Using reference TRBV19 and TRBJ2-1 for the parts outside the CDR3, the full variable domain is DGGITQSPKYLFRKEGQNVTLSCEQNLNHDAMYWYRQDPGQGLRLIYYSQIVNDFQKGDIAEGYSVSREKKESFPLTVTSAQKNPTAFYLCASSSGGPYNEQFFGPGTRLTVL.

J is TRBJ1-6 and V is TRBV18; 7 bases are shared with TRBD1. This CDR3 is 14 amino acids long. V trimming: 1 base; J trimming: 9 bases; junction bases outside the gene matches: 3. The germline V gene encodes CDR1 KGHSH and CDR2 LQKENI. CDR3 region: CASSPRQGSSPLHF. The CDR3 bases are TGTGCCAGCTCACCACGACAGGGTAGTTCACCCCTCCACTTT.